This T cell receptor beta chain was profiled in a study of T cells in Graves' hyperthyroidism and ophthalmopathy. Uncontrolled infection, other autoimmune disease, pregnancy or lactation barred patients from enrollment. PBMCs came from over 8.5 ml fresh peripheral blood. RNA transcripts gave rise to amplified TCR beta CDR3 regions. The primer set for the first-round RT-PCR of the TCR CDR3 was HTBI. TCRdb processed the multiplex PCR reads anew with MiXCR; each CDR3 protein has one entry. This sample has some 560,000 distinct CDR3 sequences, with around 15% found just once. This clonotype was detected many times. This clonotype originated in a woman aged 40-49 years with Graves' hyperthyroidism. Input material: blood.

In DNA form, the CDR3 reads TGCGCCAGCAGCCAATCGGCACAGGCGGGGCACGAGCAGTACTTC. Amino acids: CASSQSAQAGHEQYF. The chain joins TRBV4-1 to TRBJ2-7; tentative D call: TRBD2 (6 bases). The CDR3 is 15 amino acids. V lost 2 bases, J lost 5 bases, and 16 bases lay in between. CDR1 is MGHRA and CDR2 is YSYEKL in the germline V gene.